This T cell receptor beta chain was sequenced for a study of blood T cell repertoires in COVID-19. Study information: Sites across the United States, Italy and Spain contributed samples from acute and convalescent COVID-19.

As processed by the authors: Cell counts per sample came from amplifying reference gene primers. Data came from immunoSEQ multiplex PCR; TCRdb stores just in-frame clones and leaves some out. Clone size and V and J calls were adopted from that table, with D and trimming inferred from the DNA. Of about 70,000 clones detected, nearly 85% appear once; the ten largest clones hold less than 2%. This CDR3 has 15 residues. The V gene lost 1 base and the J gene lost 5 bases, with 12 bases spanning the gap. Germline V lookup: CDR1 SGDLS, CDR2 YYNGEE. This clone was detected ten times or more. This chain connects TRBV9 to TRBJ1-4; D may be TRBD1 (5 bases). The clonotype was recovered from a woman aged 55 to 70 with acute or convalescent COVID-19. Specimen: peripheral blood. CDR3: CASSVYGTPNEKLFF. The CDR3 bases are TGTGCCAGCAGCGTATACGGGACTCCAAATGAAAAACTGTTTTTT.